Listed below are T cell receptor beta chains from one sample, sequenced in a study of T cell responses to AZD1222 COVID-19 vaccine. This table comes from immunoSEQ multiplex PCR, and its TCRdb copy is limited to in-frame clones, with some not included. The sample has fewer than 120,000 clones, roughly 92% seen once. The sample was peripheral blood, taken 28 days after the second AZD1222 dose. These receptors were obtained from an adult who received the AZD1222 COVID-19 vaccine. Each CDR3 is given with its conserved first and last residue.

V gene,J gene,CDR3 protein
TRBV7-2,TRBJ2-2,CASSSRWGTNTGELFF
TRBV29-1,TRBJ1-2,CSVEAKTANYGYTF
TRBV24-1,TRBJ2-1,CATSKGHEQFF
TRBV5-1,TRBJ2-5,CASSPLTPAGETQYF
TRBV4-3,TRBJ1-2,CASSLGSNYGYTF
TRBV7-8,TRBJ1-5,CASSSRQGGSNQPQHF
TRBV5-5,TRBJ1-2,CASSLGTGGRDYGYTF
TRBV5-1,TRBJ1-2,CASSLGPGQGLLYGYTF
TRBV4-2,TRBJ2-1,CASSQEVNEQFF
TRBV7-8,TRBJ1-6,CASSRLNSPLHF
TRBV18,TRBJ1-2,CASSPSPDTNYGYTF
TRBV29-1,TRBJ1-2,CSAPTGWGYTF
TRBV27,TRBJ1-1,CASRLGFLGHTEAFF
TRBV7-2,TRBJ2-3,CASSLWLRTDTQYF
TRBV2,TRBJ1-2,CASLKTPGGEYGYTF
TRBV5-1,TRBJ2-3,CASSPTSGGFNTQYF
TRBV5-1,TRBJ2-2,CASGGRPNTGELFF
TRBV7-2,TRBJ2-5,CASSLGAVPGTQYF
TRBV11-2,TRBJ2-7,CASSLVGTSFHEQYF
TRBV6-5,TRBJ1-1,CASSRQGLNTEAFF
TRBV5-4,TRBJ2-1,CASSLGRTSGNEQFF
TRBV9,TRBJ2-3,CASSVEGTDTQYF
TRBV28,TRBJ1-6,CASSLGGSSYNSPLHF
TRBV5-8,TRBJ2-1,CASRLAGSYNEQFF
TRBV5-6,TRBJ2-5,CASSFFDRGGGKTQYF
TRBV2,TRBJ1-2,CASRGDRGSDGYTF
TRBV20-1,TRBJ2-7,CSASVTGSSYEQYF
TRBV5-1,TRBJ2-1,CARPGLIPSSEQFF